This T cell receptor (beta chain) originates from a study of early T cells in non-severe SARS-CoV-2 infection. TCRdb re-called the 5' RACE reads through MiXCR, storing one row per CDR3 protein. Here the sample spans 85,000 to 100,000 distinct CDR3 sequences, 9.5% to 12% being singletons. This clonotype has just a few counts. Germline loops: CDR1 KGHDR, CDR2 SFDVKD. The CDR3 consists of 16 residues. Trimming cost V 4 bases and J 7 bases; bases outside gene matches: 9. The specimen was whole blood, collected at baseline. The clonotype was recovered from an adult who was a healthcare worker with PCR-confirmed SARS-CoV-2 infection or an uninfected control (not recorded which). The chain links TRBV24-1 to TRBJ2-1, with 10 bases fitting TRBD2. DNA for the CDR3: TGTGCCACCAGTGACGGGGGGCTAGCGGGGGAGAATGAGCAGTTCTTC. It codes for CATSDGGLAGENEQFF.